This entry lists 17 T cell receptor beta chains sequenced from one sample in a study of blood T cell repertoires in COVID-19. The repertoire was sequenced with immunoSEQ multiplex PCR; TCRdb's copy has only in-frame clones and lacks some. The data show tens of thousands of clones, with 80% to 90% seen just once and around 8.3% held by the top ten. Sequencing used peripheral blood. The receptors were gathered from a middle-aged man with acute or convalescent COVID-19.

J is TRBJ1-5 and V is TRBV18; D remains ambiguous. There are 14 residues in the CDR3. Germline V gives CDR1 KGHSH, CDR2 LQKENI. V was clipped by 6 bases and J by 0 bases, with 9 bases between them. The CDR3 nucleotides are TGTGCCAGCTCCTGGGGAGATAGCAATCAGCCCCAGCATTTT. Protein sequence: CASSWGDSNQPQHF.

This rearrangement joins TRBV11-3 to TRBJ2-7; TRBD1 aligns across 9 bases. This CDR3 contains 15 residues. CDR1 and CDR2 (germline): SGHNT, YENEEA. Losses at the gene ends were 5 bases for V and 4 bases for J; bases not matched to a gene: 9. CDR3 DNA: TGTGCCAGCAGCGGCCGGGACAGGGAGTCTTACGAGCAGTACTTC. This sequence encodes CASSGRDRESYEQYF.

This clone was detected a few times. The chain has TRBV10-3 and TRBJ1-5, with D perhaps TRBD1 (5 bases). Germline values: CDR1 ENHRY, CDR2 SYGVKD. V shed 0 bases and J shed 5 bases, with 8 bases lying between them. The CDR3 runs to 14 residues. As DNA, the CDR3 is TGTGCCATCAGTGAGTCGTCCAGGGATCAGCCCCAGCATTTT. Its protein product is CAISESSRDQPQHF.

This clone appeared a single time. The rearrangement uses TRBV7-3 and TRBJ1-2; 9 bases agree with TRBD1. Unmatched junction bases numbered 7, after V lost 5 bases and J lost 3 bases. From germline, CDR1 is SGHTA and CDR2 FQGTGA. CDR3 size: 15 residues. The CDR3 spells CASSTGRQGDYGYTF. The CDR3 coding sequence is TGTGCCAGCAGCACGGGTAGACAGGGGGACTATGGCTACACCTTC.

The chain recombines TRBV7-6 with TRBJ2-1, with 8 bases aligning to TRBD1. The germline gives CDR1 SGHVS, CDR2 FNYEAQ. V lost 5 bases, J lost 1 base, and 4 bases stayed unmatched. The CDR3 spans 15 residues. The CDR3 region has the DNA TGTGCCAGCAGCCCCGACAGGGGATCCTACAATGAGCAGTTCTTC. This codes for CASSPDRGSYNEQFF.

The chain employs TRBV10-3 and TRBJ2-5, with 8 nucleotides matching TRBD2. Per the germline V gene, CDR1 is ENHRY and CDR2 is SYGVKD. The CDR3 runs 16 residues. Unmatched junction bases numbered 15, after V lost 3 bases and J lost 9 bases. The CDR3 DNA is TGTGCCATCAGTGACCCTTTGCTAGAGCGGGGGCGGGCCCAGTACTTC. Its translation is CAISDPLLERGRAQYF.

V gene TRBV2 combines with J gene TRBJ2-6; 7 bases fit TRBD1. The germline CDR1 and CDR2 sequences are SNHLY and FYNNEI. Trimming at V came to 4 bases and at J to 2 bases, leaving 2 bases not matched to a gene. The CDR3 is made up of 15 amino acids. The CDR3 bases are TGTGCCAGCAGTGGAGGGGGCGCTGGGGCCAACGTCCTGACTTTC. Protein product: CASSGGGAGANVLTF.

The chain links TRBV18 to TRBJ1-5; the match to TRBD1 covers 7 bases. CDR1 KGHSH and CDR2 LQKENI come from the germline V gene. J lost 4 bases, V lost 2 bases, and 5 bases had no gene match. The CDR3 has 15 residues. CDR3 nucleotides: TGTGCCAGCTCACCATTCGGGACAGAGAATCAGCCCCAGCATTTT. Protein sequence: CASSPFGTENQPQHF. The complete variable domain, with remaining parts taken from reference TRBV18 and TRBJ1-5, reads NAGVMQNPRHLVRRRGQEARLRCSPMKGHSHVYWYRQLPEEGLKFMVYLQKENIIDESGMPKERFSAEFPKEGPSILRIQQVVRGDSAAYFCASSPFGTENQPQHFGDGTRLSIL.

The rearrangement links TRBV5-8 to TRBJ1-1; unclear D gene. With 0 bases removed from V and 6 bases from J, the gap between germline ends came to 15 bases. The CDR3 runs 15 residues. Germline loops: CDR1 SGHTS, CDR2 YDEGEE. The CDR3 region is CASSLVAQVSAEAFF. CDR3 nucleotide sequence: TGTGCCAGCAGCTTGGTGGCGCAGGTGTCCGCTGAAGCTTTCTTT.

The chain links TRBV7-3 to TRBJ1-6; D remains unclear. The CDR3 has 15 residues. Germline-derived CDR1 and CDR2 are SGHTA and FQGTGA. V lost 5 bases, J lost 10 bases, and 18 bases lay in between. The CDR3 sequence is CASSLAPGNMSPLHF. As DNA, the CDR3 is TGTGCCAGCAGCCTAGCACCGGGAAATATGTCACCCCTCCACTTT.

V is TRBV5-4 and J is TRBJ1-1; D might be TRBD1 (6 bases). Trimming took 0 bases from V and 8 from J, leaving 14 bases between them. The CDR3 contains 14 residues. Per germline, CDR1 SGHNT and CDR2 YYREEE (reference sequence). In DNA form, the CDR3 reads TGTGCCAGCAGCTTGGGAGGGGGGGACCCCGAAGCTTTCTTT. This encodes CASSLGGGDPEAFF.

The CDR3 DNA reads TGTGCCAGCAGTTTCCGGGACACCACCTCCTATAATTCACCCCTCCACTTT. Encoded protein: CASSFRDTTSYNSPLHF. The chain employs TRBV27 and TRBJ1-6; D perhaps matches TRBD1 (6 bases). The CDR3 is 17 amino acids. Trimming shortened V by 3 bases and J by 0 bases, and 12 bases separated the two germline ends. Germline assignment: CDR1 MNHEY and CDR2 SMNVEV (reference sequence).

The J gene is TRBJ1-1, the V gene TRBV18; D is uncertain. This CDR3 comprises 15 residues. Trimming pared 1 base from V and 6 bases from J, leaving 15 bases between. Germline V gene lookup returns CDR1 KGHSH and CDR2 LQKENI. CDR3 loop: CASSPHREVSAEAFF. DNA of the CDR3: TGTGCCAGCTCACCACACCGGGAGGTCAGCGCTGAAGCTTTCTTT.

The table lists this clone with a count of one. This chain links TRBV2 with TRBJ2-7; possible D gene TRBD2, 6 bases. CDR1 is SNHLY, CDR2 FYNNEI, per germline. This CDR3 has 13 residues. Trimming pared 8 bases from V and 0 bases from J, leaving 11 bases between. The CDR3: CASGGTGSYEQYF. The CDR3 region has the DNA TGTGCCAGCGGGGGGACGGGCTCCTACGAGCAGTACTTC.

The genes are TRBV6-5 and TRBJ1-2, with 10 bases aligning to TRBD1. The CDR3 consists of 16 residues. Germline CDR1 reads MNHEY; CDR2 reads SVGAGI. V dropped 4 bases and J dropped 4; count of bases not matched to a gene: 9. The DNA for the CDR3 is TGTGCCAGCAGTTCCACCGGGACAGGGGAGACCTATGGCTACACCTTC. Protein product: CASSSTGTGETYGYTF.

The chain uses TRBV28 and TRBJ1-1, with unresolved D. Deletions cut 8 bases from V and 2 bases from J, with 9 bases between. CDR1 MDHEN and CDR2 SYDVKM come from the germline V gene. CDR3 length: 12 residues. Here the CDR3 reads CASHSVNTEAFF. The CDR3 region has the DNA TGTGCCAGCCATTCGGTCAACACTGAAGCTTTCTTT.

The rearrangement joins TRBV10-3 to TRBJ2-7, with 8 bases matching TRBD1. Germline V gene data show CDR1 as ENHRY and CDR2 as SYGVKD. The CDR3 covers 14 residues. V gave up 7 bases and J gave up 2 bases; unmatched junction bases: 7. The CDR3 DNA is TGTGCCATCAAAAGGACAGGGATCACCTACGAGCAGTACTTC. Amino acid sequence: CAIKRTGITYEQYF.